The next 32 T cell receptor beta chains were all read from a single sample in a study of T-cell memory formation after mild COVID-19. TCRdb redid the calling of the 5' RACE reads with MiXCR, one entry per CDR3 protein. Seen here are about 190,000 distinct CDR3 sequences, approximately 20% observed once, and the top ten hold roughly 2.3%. The sample taken for sequencing was PBMCs or a T cell subset sorted from them (not recorded which). The receptors stem from an adult woman who had mild COVID-19 (a few samples of this study predate the infection). Cell type and time point are not known.

The rearrangement uses TRBV20-1 and TRBJ1-1; tentatively, D is TRBD1 (5 bases). V gave up 0 bases and J gave up 2 bases, with 13 bases separating them. CDR3 size: 15 residues. CDR1 and CDR2 from the germline V gene are DFQATT and SNEGSKA (reference sequence). The CDR3 loop reads CSARDWGRGNTEAFF. DNA of the CDR3: TGCAGTGCTAGAGATTGGGGACGGGGAAACACTGAAGCTTTCTTT.

The CDR3 nucleotides read TGTGCCAGCAGCTCGGGACAGATGGCTTTCTTT. Its translation is CASSSGQMAFF. The J gene is TRBJ1-1, the V gene TRBV7-8, with 7 bases fitting TRBD1. CDR1 and CDR2 from the germline V gene are SGHVS and FQNEAQ. This CDR3 is built from 11 residues. V lost 4 bases and J lost 11; bases outside the gene matches: 4.

This clonotype appeared a few times. The CDR3 coding sequence is TGTGCCAGCAGCTTATATAAAGCATCGGCAGATACGCAGTATTTT. This codes for CASSLYKASADTQYF. The chain is built from TRBV7-2 and TRBJ2-3; D remains unclear. Trimming took off 2 bases at V and 4 bases at J, with 13 bases between the two ends. The CDR3 covers 15 residues. CDR1 and CDR2 (germline): SGHTA, FQGNSA.

The chain employs TRBV6-5 and TRBJ2-7, with D perhaps TRBD1 or TRBD2 (5 bases each). CDR1 is MNHEY and CDR2 is SVGAGI in the germline V gene. The CDR3 loop spans 12 amino acids. CDR3 nucleotide sequence: TGTGGCGCATCCGGGACGAGAGGAGAGCAGTACTTC. Amino acid sequence: CGASGTRGEQYF.

This clonotype was observed a handful of times. The chain couples TRBV7-9 to TRBJ1-1; no clear D. Trimming left V 5 bases short and J 8 bases short, with 9 bases between. CDR1 SEHNR and CDR2 FQNEAQ come from the germline V gene (reference sequence). The CDR3 is 11 residues long. The CDR3 bases are TGTGCCAGCAGCCCGACGGAGGAAGCTTTCTTT. Translated, it gives CASSPTEEAFF.

The chain uses TRBV5-1 and TRBJ2-2; D not resolved. The ends were cut back, 3 bases at V and 2 bases at J, with 8 bases in the middle. The CDR3 loop spans 14 amino acids. Germline CDR1 SGHRS, CDR2 YFSETQ. DNA for the CDR3: TGCGCCAGCAGCTCCCCCACAAACACCGGGGAGCTGTTTTTT. This translates into CASSSPTNTGELFF.

The CDR3 nucleotides read TGTGCCAGCAGTTCTCGACCCGGTTGGTACGAGCAGTACTTC. Translated, it gives CASSSRPGWYEQYF. The chain uses TRBV12-3 or TRBV12-4 and TRBJ2-7, with D hard to call. Trimming pared 4 bases from V and 4 bases from J, leaving 14 bases between. This CDR3 has 14 amino acids.

This clonotype was observed a few times. The chain joins TRBV7-3 to TRBJ1-1; D unclear. The CDR3 is made up of 13 amino acids. V lost 4 bases and J lost 2, with 8 bases in between. The V gene's germline CDR1 is SGHTA and CDR2 FQGTGA. The CDR3 sequence is CASSWDTNTEAFF. The CDR3 nucleotides read TGTGCCAGCAGCTGGGATACCAACACTGAAGCTTTCTTT.

The chain has TRBV7-6 and TRBJ2-7, with no clear D. Germline assignment: CDR1 SGHVS and CDR2 FNYEAQ. The CDR3 runs to 15 residues. Trimming took off 1 base at V and 4 bases at J, with 14 bases between the two ends. The CDR3, as DNA: TGTGCCAGCAGCTTAGTGGACGGAGCCCTTTACGAGCAGTACTTC. It yields the protein CASSLVDGALYEQYF.

The chain links TRBV5-1 to TRBJ1-2; 9 bases fit TRBD1. The ends lost 3 bases at V and 7 bases at J; junction bases unmatched: 7. Germline CDR1 SGHRS, CDR2 YFSETQ. The CDR3 is 14 amino acids. The CDR3 DNA reads TGCGCCAGCAGCTCCGGACAGGGGACTATTGGCTACACCTTC. Its translation is CASSSGQGTIGYTF.

The chain employs TRBV4-3 and TRBJ2-3; no clear D gene. V lost 3 bases and J 0 bases, leaving 19 bases between the germline ends. This CDR3 spans 18 amino acids. From germline, CDR1 is LGHNA and CDR2 YSLEER. CDR3 coding DNA: TGCGCCAGCAGCCAGACGCCGGGCCTCGGATTGAGCACAGATACGCAGTATTTT. It translates to CASSQTPGLGLSTDTQYF.

This clonotype came up a few times. The V gene is TRBV20-1, the J gene TRBJ1-5; tentative D call: TRBD1 (6 bases). Trimming pared 6 bases from V and 2 bases from J, leaving 14 bases between. The V gene's germline CDR1 is DFQATT and CDR2 SNEGSKA (reference sequence). The CDR3 totals 14 residues. This CDR3 is CSAKQGSGNQPQHF. In DNA, the CDR3 is TGCAGTGCCAAACAGGGCTCGGGCAATCAGCCCCAGCATTTT.

V gene TRBV5-1 combines with J gene TRBJ1-1, with D perhaps matching TRBD1 (6 bases). Germline loops: CDR1 SGHRS, CDR2 YFSETQ. The CDR3 consists of 15 residues. V lost 3 bases and J 2 bases, leaving 14 bases between the germline ends. Here the CDR3 reads CASSYYGQQNTEAFF. Here the CDR3 DNA reads TGCGCCAGCAGCTACTACGGACAGCAAAACACTGAAGCTTTCTTT. Full variable domain (missing parts from reference TRBV5-1 and TRBJ1-1): KAGVTQTPRYLIKTRGQQVTLSCSPISGHRSVSWYQQTPGQGLQFLFEYFSETQRNKGNFPGRFSGRQFSNSRSEMNVSTLELGDSALYLCASSYYGQQNTEAFFGQGTRLTVV.

The chain's CDR3 is CASSLYGEETQYF. CDR3 nucleotides: TGTGCCAGCAGCTTGTACGGAGAAGAGACCCAGTACTTC. The J gene is TRBJ2-5, the V gene TRBV11-3; D remains ambiguous. Trimming left V 3 bases short and J 3 bases short, with 8 bases between. Germline V CDR1 and CDR2: SGHNT, YENEEA. This CDR3 is built from 13 residues.

This clonotype was found many times. V usage is TRBV7-2 and J usage is TRBJ2-7; TRBD2 aligns across 9 bases. V shed 5 bases and J 5 bases; nucleotides not matched to a gene: 10. Germline V gene data show CDR1 as SGHTA and CDR2 as FQGNSA. There are 15 residues in the CDR3. The CDR3 loop is CASSRIAGVIHEQYF. The DNA for the CDR3 is TGTGCCAGCAGCCGAATAGCGGGAGTCATCCACGAGCAGTACTTC.

A word on this clonotype: One junction end does not reproduce the germline sequence, and a read error may be involved. V and J are TRBV7-7 and TRBJ2-5; 10 positions agree with TRBD2. Germline V gene lookup returns CDR1 SSHAT and CDR2 FNYEAQ (reference sequence). The length of the CDR3 is 15 residues. The CDR3: CASSRGGLATETQYF. In DNA, the CDR3 is TGTGCTAGCAGCCGAGGGGGACTAGCGACGGAGACCCAGTACTTC.

This clonotype has just a few counts. This chain connects TRBV2 to TRBJ2-3; possible D gene TRBD1, 6 bases. CDR3 length equals 12 residues. Trimming stripped 8 bases from V and 6 bases from J, with 12 bases between. Germline V gene data show CDR1 as SNHLY and CDR2 as FYNNEI. The DNA for the CDR3 is TGTGCCAGCTCGAGACAGGAGGATACGCAGTATTTT. It encodes CASSRQEDTQYF.

This clonotype was recorded many times. The J gene is TRBJ2-3, the V gene TRBV18, with no clear D. Germline assignment: CDR1 KGHSH and CDR2 LQKENI. The CDR3 consists of 13 residues. V lost 3 bases, J lost 0 bases, and 4 bases lay in between. CDR3: CASSPDSTDTQYF. The CDR3 DNA sequence: TGTGCCAGCTCACCGGACAGCACAGATACGCAGTATTTT.

This clonotype was observed a handful of times. The rearrangement joins TRBV7-2 to TRBJ1-5, with 8 positions matching TRBD1. This CDR3 spans 16 amino acids. Unmatched junction bases numbered 6, after V lost 1 base and J lost 4 bases. Germline assignment: CDR1 SGHTA and CDR2 FQGNSA. This chain's CDR3 is CASSLVGQVPNQPQHF. The CDR3 coding sequence is TGTGCCAGCAGCTTAGTGGGACAGGTGCCGAATCAGCCCCAGCATTTT.

This clonotype was observed a handful of times. The rearrangement uses TRBV5-1 and TRBJ2-3; 12 bases match TRBD2. The length of the CDR3 is 16 residues. V shed 4 bases, J shed 5 bases, and the junction held 8 bases outside the gene matches. The germline CDR1 and CDR2 sequences are SGHRS and YFSETQ. CDR3 in DNA: TGCGCCAGCAGCATCCAACTAGCGGGGGGTGGAGATACGCAGTATTTT. It translates to CASSIQLAGGGDTQYF.

The chain employs TRBV20-1 and TRBJ2-1; tentative D call: TRBD1 (6 bases). Germline V gene data show CDR1 as DFQATT and CDR2 as SNEGSKA (reference sequence). There are 16 residues in the CDR3. V lost 1 base and J 5 bases, leaving 18 bases between the germline ends. The CDR3 here is CSARVPEQGRHNEQFF. CDR3 DNA sequence: TGCAGTGCTAGAGTCCCAGAACAGGGTAGGCACAATGAGCAGTTCTTC.

The rearrangement links TRBV20-1 to TRBJ1-2; 8 bases map to TRBD1. The V and J ends lost 1 base and 4 bases, in that order; junction bases with no gene match: 5. Germline-derived CDR1 and CDR2 are DFQATT and SNEGSKA (reference sequence). CDR3 length: 14 residues. The CDR3 DNA is TGCAGTGCTAGAGGGACAGGGTTTAGCTATGGCTACACCTTC. Encoded protein: CSARGTGFSYGYTF.

This clonotype turned up a few times. The chain recombines TRBV14 with TRBJ2-5; 9 bases fit TRBD2. J was trimmed by 2 bases and V by 4 bases; bases with no gene match: 11. This CDR3 region has 17 residues. The germline CDR1 and CDR2 sequences are SGHDN and FVKESK. The CDR3 protein is CASSPLRSSGSQETQYF. In nucleotides, the CDR3 is TGTGCCAGCAGCCCTCTTAGGAGTAGCGGGAGTCAAGAGACCCAGTACTTC.

V and J are TRBV12-3 or TRBV12-4 and TRBJ1-4; D remains ambiguous. Deletions cut 1 base from V and 10 bases from J, with 7 bases between. The CDR3 extends over 12 amino acids. CDR3 region: CASSLDAGKLFF. The DNA for the CDR3 is TGTGCCAGCAGTTTAGATGCGGGAAAACTGTTTTTT.

This clonotype showed up many times. This chain's CDR3 is CASSGPRTSGRESYNEQFF. The CDR3 coding sequence is TGTGCCAGCAGTGGCCCAAGGACTAGCGGGAGGGAATCCTACAATGAGCAGTTCTTC. The chain has TRBV25-1 and TRBJ2-1, with 15 positions matching TRBD2. CDR1 and CDR2 (germline): MGHDK, SYGVNS. The V and J ends lost 4 bases and 1 base, in that order; junction bases with no gene match: 8. The CDR3 covers 19 residues.

The V and J genes are TRBV11-2 and TRBJ2-7; D assignment may be TRBD1 or TRBD2 (5 bases each). Trimming pared 5 bases from V and 6 bases from J, leaving 23 bases between. Germline V gives CDR1 SGHAT, CDR2 FQNNGV. The CDR3 is 16 amino acids. The CDR3 DNA reads TGTGCCAGCAGCCAACCTGGGACGGGAAGAGGGCGCGAGCAGTACTTC. It yields the protein CASSQPGTGRGREQYF.

In this sample, this clonotype turned up many times. The V call is TRBV10-3, the J call TRBJ2-3; perhaps TRBD1 as D (5 bases). The CDR3 totals 15 residues. Germline loops: CDR1 ENHRY, CDR2 SYGVKD. Trimming took 0 bases from V and 0 from J, leaving 7 bases between them. The DNA for the CDR3 is TGTGCCATCAGTGAGTCGGCAGGGAGCACAGATACGCAGTATTTT. The encoded protein is CAISESAGSTDTQYF.

This clonotype was counted only a few times. J is TRBJ2-2 and V is TRBV7-3, with 7 bases matching TRBD2. CDR1 SGHTA and CDR2 FQGTGA come from the germline V gene. The CDR3 totals 13 residues. With 5 bases clipped from V and 6 bases from J, the junction kept 3 bases outside the gene matches. CDR3 amino acids: CASSPGLAGELFF. The CDR3 DNA follows: TGTGCCAGCAGCCCCGGACTAGCCGGGGAGCTGTTTTTT.

This sequence joins TRBV12-3 or TRBV12-4 and TRBJ1-2; D is uncertain. Between the trimmed V and J ends, which lost 3 bases and 5 bases, there was a span of 10 bases. CDR3 length: 13 residues. This CDR3 is CASSFGRTYGYTF. CDR3 DNA sequence: TGTGCCAGCAGTTTTGGCCGGACTTATGGCTACACCTTC.

This clonotype was picked up a small number of times. The chain is built from TRBV7-2 and TRBJ1-2, with D perhaps matching TRBD1 (6 bases). Germline V gene data show CDR1 as SGHTA and CDR2 as FQGNSA. CDR3 length: 15 residues. V was pared by 5 bases and J by 7 bases, with 20 bases between. The CDR3 DNA is TGTGCCAGCAGCCGCGGGGGGGGCAGCTTGGGTGGCTACACCTTC. It specifies CASSRGGGSLGGYTF.

This clonotype was counted only a few times. The V call is TRBV27, the J call TRBJ2-1; the match to TRBD2 covers 11 bases. The CDR3 covers 15 residues. Looked up from germline, CDR1 is MNHEY and CDR2 is SMNVEV (reference sequence). The trim removed 6 bases at V and 10 bases at J, leaving 11 bases unmatched. The CDR3 region has the DNA TGTGCCAGCAGAAGGGAACTAGCGGGAGTTGGCGAGCAGTTCTTC. This encodes CASRRELAGVGEQFF.

This clonotype was picked up a small number of times. The chain couples TRBV4-2 to TRBJ2-2; the D call may be TRBD1 or TRBD2 (6 bases each). The V gene lost 4 bases and the J gene lost 4 bases, with 13 bases spanning the gap. Germline CDR1 is LGHNA and CDR2 is YNFKEQ. This CDR3 comprises 15 residues. The CDR3 DNA reads as TGTGCCAGCAGCCCACAGGGAGGAGGCACCGGGGAGCTGTTTTTT. It encodes CASSPQGGGTGELFF.